The 7 T cell receptor beta chains below were found in one sample sequenced in a study of shared clonotypes between healthy human individuals. Data came from immunoSEQ multiplex PCR; TCRdb stores just in-frame clones and leaves some out. The repertoire holds about 2,200,000 clones, with about 92% as singletons. Cells designated naive CD8 were CD45RO-negative and were positively selected for CCR7, with terminally differentiated effector memory CD45RA+ cells excluded. The specimen was naive CD8+ T cells from PBMCs. Receptors originate from a man younger than 35 in good health. Some clones in this sample may be carry-over from other donors' samples.

The V and J genes are TRBV10-3 and TRBJ2-7; D remains unclear. Deletions cut 3 bases from V and 3 bases from J, with 12 bases between. This CDR3 is built from 14 residues. Germline CDR1 is ENHRY and CDR2 is SYGVKD. CDR3 in DNA: TGTGCCATCAGTGATGGTGGCGCCTACTACGAGCAGTACTTC. It encodes CAISDGGAYYEQYF.

The V and J genes are TRBV19 and TRBJ2-7, with D tentatively TRBD1 (5 bases). CDR1 and CDR2 (germline): LNHDA, SQIVND (reference sequence). V was shortened by 4 bases and J by 3 bases, with 10 bases between the two germline ends. This CDR3 region has 13 residues. In DNA, the CDR3 is TGTGCCAGTAGTACCCAGGGTCTCTACGAGCAGTACTTC. This codes for CASSTQGLYEQYF.

V is TRBV19 and J is TRBJ2-2; 9 bases align to TRBD1. The CDR3 totals 15 residues. Germline CDR1 reads LNHDA; CDR2 reads SQIVND (reference sequence). V was pared by 5 bases and J by 5 bases, with 6 bases of the junction left unmatched. The CDR3 region is CASSATGGGTGELFF. The CDR3, as DNA: TGTGCCAGTAGTGCAACAGGGGGCGGAACCGGGGAGCTGTTTTTT.

Regarding this clone: This CDR3 is also generated by other DNA sequences in the sample. This chain links TRBV28 with TRBJ2-7; D remains unclear. The CDR3 covers 12 residues. V was trimmed by 6 bases and J by 2 bases, leaving 8 bases between them. The germline V gene encodes CDR1 MDHEN and CDR2 SYDVKM. CDR3 DNA sequence: TGTGCCAGCAGCCCCCGGACCTACGAGCAGTACTTC. It translates to CASSPRTYEQYF.

V and J are TRBV18 and TRBJ1-1, with D perhaps matching TRBD1 (5 bases). Germline V gives CDR1 KGHSH, CDR2 LQKENI. V was pared by 3 bases and J by 0 bases, with 11 bases between. This CDR3 comprises 15 residues. Here the CDR3 reads CASSPDWGVNTEAFF. CDR3 coding DNA: TGTGCCAGCTCACCGGATTGGGGCGTGAACACTGAAGCTTTCTTT.

This clone appeared once. The chain joins TRBV7-3 to TRBJ2-2; possible D gene TRBD2, 6 bases. Trimming took off 4 bases at V and 4 bases at J, with 19 bases between the two ends. Germline values: CDR1 SGHTA, CDR2 FQGTGA. The CDR3 contains 17 residues. CDR3 DNA sequence: TGTGCCAGCAGCTCAACGCTGAGTTTGGAGGGCACCGGGGAGCTGTTTTTT. This gives the protein CASSSTLSLEGTGELFF.

The chain employs TRBV27 and TRBJ1-5; D gene ambiguous. V was clipped by 6 bases and J by 3 bases, with 15 bases between them. The CDR3 has 15 residues. CDR1 and CDR2 from the germline V gene are MNHEY and SMNVEV (reference sequence). The CDR3 nucleotides are TGTGCCAGCAGCTTTTTACCAGGCGACAATCAGCCCCAGCATTTT. This encodes CASSFLPGDNQPQHF.